This T cell receptor (beta chain) was retrieved from a study of blood T cell repertoires in COVID-19. At the level of the study: Sources were T cells, B-cell-depleted T cells, or PBMCs; the material itself was cDNA or gDNA.

Cohort 3 donors were reported recovered after two negative PCRs, clearance, or symptom resolution. Authors' analysis steps: Estimation of nucleated cell counts relied on the amplification of reference gene primers. The assay was immunoSEQ multiplex PCR, and TCRdb's table has in-frame clones only and misses some. V, J and clone size are taken as reported in that table, and D and trimming were inferred from the DNA itself. The table has 240,000 or so clones, more than 70% seen once; the top ten hold around 2%. Source material: PBMCs or T cells enriched from blood (not recorded which). This TCR was recovered from a woman in her 50s who had recovered from COVID-19.

CDR3 protein: CASSLLKGGRDIQYF. The DNA for the CDR3 is TGCGCCAGCAGCCTACTCAAAGGGGGAAGGGACATTCAGTACTTC. The rearrangement joins TRBV4-1 to TRBJ2-4, with TRBD1 as a possible D gene (6 bases). Per the germline V gene, CDR1 is MGHRA and CDR2 is YSYEKL. Trimming took 4 bases from V and 8 from J, leaving 18 bases between them. The CDR3 consists of 15 residues.